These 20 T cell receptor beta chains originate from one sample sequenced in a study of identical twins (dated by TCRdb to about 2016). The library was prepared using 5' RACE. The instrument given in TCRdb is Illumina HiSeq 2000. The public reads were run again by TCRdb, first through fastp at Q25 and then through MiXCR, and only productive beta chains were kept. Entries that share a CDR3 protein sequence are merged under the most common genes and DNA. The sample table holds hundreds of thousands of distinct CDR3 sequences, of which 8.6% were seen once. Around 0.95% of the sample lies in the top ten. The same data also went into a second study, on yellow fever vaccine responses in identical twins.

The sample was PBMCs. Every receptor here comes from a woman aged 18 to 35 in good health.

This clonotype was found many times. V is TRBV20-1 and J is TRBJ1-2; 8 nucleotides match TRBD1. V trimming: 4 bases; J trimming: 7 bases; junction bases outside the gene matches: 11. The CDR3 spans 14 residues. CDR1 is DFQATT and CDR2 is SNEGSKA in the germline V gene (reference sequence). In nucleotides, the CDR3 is TGCAGTGCTATCCAGGGGGCGCAGTCGGGTGGCTACACCTTC. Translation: CSAIQGAQSGGYTF.

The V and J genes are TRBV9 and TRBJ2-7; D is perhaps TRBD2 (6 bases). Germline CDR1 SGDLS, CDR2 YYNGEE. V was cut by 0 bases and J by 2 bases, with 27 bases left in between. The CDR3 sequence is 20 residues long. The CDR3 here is CASSVVRSRLVKTAPYEQYF. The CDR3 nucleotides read TGTGCCAGCAGCGTAGTCCGTAGCCGACTAGTCAAGACAGCCCCCTACGAGCAGTACTTC.

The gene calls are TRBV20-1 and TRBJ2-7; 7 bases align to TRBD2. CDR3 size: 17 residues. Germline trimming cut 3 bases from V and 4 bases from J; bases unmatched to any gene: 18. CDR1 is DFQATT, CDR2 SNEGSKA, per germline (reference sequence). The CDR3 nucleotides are TGCAGTGCTAGTGGCAATGTGGCGGAGCGGGGCGCGTACGAGCAGTACTTC. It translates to CSASGNVAERGAYEQYF.

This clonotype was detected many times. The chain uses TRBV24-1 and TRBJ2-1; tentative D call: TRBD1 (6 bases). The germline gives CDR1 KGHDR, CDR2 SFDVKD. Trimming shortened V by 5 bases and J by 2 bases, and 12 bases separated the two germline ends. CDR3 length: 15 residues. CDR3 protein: CATSVPRGAYNEQFF. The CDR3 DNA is TGTGCCACCAGTGTTCCCAGGGGTGCCTACAATGAGCAGTTCTTC.

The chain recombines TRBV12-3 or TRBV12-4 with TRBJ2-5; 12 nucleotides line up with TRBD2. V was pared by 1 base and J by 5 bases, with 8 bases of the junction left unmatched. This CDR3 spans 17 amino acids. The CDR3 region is CASSLVSLAGGQETQYF. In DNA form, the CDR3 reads TGTGCCAGCAGTTTAGTCAGTCTAGCGGGGGGGCAGGAGACCCAGTACTTC.

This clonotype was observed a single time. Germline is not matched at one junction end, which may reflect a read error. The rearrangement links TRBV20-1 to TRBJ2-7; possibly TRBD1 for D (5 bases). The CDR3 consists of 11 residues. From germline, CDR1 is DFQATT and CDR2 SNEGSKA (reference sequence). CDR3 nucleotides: TGCAGTGCTAATAGGGGCTACGAGGAGTACTTC. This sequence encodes CSANRGYEEYF.

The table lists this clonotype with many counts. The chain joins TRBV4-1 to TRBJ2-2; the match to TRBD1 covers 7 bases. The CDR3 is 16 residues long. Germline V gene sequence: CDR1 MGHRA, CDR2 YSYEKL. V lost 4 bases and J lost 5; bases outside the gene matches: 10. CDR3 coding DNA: TGCGCCAGCAGCCCGTACGGGACAGCGAGGACCGGGGAGCTGTTTTTT. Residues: CASSPYGTARTGELFF.

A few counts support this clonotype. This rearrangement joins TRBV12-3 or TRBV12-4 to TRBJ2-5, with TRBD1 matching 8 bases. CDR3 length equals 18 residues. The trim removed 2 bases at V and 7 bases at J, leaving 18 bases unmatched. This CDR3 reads CASSLYDRGPQTGGTQYF. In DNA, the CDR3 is TGTGCCAGCAGTTTATATGACCGGGGACCCCAAACAGGGGGGACCCAGTACTTC.

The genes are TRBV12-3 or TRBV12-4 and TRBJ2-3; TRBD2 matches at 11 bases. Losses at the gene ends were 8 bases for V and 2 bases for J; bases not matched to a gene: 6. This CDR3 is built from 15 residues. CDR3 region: CASYRTSGPTDTQYF. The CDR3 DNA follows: TGTGCCAGCTACCGGACTAGCGGGCCCACAGATACGCAGTATTTT.

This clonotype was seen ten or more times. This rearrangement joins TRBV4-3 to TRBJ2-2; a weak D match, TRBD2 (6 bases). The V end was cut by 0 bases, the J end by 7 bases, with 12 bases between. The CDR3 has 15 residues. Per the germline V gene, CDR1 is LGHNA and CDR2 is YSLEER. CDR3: CASSQEVGRGGELFF. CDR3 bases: TGCGCCAGCAGCCAAGAAGTCGGGAGAGGCGGGGAGCTGTTTTTT.

CDR3 bases: TGTGCCAGCAGCTTAATGACAGGGGGCGCGAGTTCCTACAATGAGCAGTTCTTC. It specifies CASSLMTGGASSYNEQFF. The chain couples TRBV7-8 to TRBJ2-1, with 10 bases aligning to TRBD1. Germline CDR1 SGHVS, CDR2 FQNEAQ. This CDR3 is 18 amino acids long. J gave up 1 base and V 2 bases, and 8 bases lay outside the gene matches.

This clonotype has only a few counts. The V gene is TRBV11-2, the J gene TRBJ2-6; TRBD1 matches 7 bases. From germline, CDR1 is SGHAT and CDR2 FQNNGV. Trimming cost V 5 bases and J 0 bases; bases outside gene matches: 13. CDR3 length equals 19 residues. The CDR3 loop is CASSLRGTEKTSGANVLTF. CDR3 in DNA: TGTGCCAGCAGCCTTCGAGGGACAGAGAAAACCTCTGGGGCCAACGTCCTGACTTTC. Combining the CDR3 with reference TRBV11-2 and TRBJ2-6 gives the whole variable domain EAGVAQSPRYKIIEKRQSVAFWCNPISGHATLYWYQQILGQGPKLLIQFQNNGVVDDSQLPKDRFSAERLKGVDSTLKIQPAKLEDSAVYLCASSLRGTEKTSGANVLTFGAGSRLTVL.

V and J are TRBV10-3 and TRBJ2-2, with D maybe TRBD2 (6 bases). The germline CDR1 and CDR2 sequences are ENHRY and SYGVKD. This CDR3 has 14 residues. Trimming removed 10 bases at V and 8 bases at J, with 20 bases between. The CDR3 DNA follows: TGTGCCACCTCCGACGCGGCGGGGAGGGGGGAGCTGTTTTTT. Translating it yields CATSDAAGRGELFF.

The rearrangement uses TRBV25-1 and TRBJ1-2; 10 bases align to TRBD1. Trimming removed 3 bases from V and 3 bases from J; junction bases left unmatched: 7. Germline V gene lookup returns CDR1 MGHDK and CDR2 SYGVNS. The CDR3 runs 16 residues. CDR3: CASSDLGQGVYYGYTF. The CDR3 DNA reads TGTGCCAGCAGTGACCTAGGACAGGGGGTTTACTATGGCTACACCTTC.

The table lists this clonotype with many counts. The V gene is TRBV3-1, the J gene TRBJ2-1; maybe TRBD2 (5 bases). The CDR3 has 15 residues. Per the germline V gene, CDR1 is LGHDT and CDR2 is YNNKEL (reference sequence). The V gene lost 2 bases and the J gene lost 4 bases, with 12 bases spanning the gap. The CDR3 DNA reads TGTGCCAGCAGCCAATACGGGAATTCTTACAATGAGCAGTTCTTC. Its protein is CASSQYGNSYNEQFF.

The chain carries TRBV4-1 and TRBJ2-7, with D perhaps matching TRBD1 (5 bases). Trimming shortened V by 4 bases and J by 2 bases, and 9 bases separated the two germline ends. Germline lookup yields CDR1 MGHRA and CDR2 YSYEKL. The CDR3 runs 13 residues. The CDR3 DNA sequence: TGCGCCAGCAGCCTACGGACAACCTACGAGCAGTACTTC. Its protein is CASSLRTTYEQYF.

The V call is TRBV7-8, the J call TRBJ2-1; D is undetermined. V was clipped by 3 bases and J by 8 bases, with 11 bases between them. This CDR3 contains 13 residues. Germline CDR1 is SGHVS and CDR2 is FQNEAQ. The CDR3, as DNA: TGTGCCAGCAGCTTTTCCCCGGCCTATGAGCAGTTCTTC. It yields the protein CASSFSPAYEQFF. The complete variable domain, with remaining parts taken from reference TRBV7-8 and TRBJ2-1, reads GAGVSQSPRYKVAKRGQDVALRCDPISGHVSLFWYQQALGQGPEFLTYFQNEAQLDKSGLPSDRFFAERPEGSVSTLKIQRTQQEDSAVYLCASSFSPAYEQFFGPGTRLTVL.

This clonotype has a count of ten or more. DNA of the CDR3: TGTGCCAGCAGCCAATCGTGGGGGCCCCCCTACAATGAGCAGTTCTTC. Its protein product is CASSQSWGPPYNEQFF. The chain carries TRBV4-2 and TRBJ2-1; TRBD1 might be the D (6 bases). This CDR3 is 16 amino acids long. CDR1 is LGHNA and CDR2 is YNFKEQ in the germline V gene. V lost 2 bases and J 2 bases, leaving 13 bases between the germline ends.

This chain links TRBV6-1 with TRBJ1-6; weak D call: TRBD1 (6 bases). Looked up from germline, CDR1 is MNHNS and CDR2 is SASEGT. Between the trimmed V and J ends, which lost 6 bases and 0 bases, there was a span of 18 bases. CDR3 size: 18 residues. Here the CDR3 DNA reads TGTGCCAGCAGGCCTTTGTCAGGACAGAGCTCCTATAATTCACCCCTCCACTTT. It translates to CASRPLSGQSSYNSPLHF.

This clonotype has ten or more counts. CDR3 residues: CASRPMINTEAFF. The CDR3, as DNA: TGCGCCAGCAGGCCGATGATCAACACTGAAGCTTTCTTT. The chain employs TRBV4-1 and TRBJ1-1, with D unresolved. V shed 6 bases and J shed 2 bases, with 10 bases lying between them. Germline loops: CDR1 MGHRA, CDR2 YSYEKL. The CDR3 extends over 13 amino acids.